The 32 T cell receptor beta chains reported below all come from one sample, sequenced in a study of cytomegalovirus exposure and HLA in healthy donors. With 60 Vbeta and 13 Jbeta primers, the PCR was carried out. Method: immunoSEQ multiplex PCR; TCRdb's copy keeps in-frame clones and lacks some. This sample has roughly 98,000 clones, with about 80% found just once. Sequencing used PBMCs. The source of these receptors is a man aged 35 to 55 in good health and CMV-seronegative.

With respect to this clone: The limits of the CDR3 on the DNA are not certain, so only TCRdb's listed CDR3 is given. The chain's CDR3 is CASSSSTSGRAGEQFF. The chain recombines TRBV6-4 with TRBJ2-1; the D call in the table, TRBD2, was not verified against the DNA. The germline gives CDR1 MRHNA, CDR2 SNTAGT. The CDR3 region is 16 residues in length, termini included.

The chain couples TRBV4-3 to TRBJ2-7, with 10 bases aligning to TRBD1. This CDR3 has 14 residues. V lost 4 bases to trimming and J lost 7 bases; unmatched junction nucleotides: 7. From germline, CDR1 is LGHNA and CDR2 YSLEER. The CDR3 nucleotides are TGCGCCAGCAGCCCGCGACAGGGGGCGAAAGAGCAGTACTTC. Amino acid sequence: CASSPRQGAKEQYF.

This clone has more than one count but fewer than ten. The CDR3 reads CASRTVNTEAFF. In DNA, the CDR3 is TGTGCCAGCAGGACAGTCAACACTGAAGCTTTCTTT. The chain carries TRBV6-1 and TRBJ1-1; possible D gene TRBD1, 5 bases. V gave up 6 bases and J gave up 2 bases, with 7 bases separating them. The CDR3 extends over 12 amino acids. Germline CDR1 and CDR2: MNHNS and SASEGT.

In DNA, the CDR3 is TGCGCCAGCAGCCAAGTGTGGAAAGGGGGGACCCAGTACTTC. This gives the protein CASSQVWKGGTQYF. This chain joins TRBV4-3 and TRBJ2-5; weak D call: TRBD1 (6 bases). Germline V CDR1 and CDR2: LGHNA, YSLEER. The CDR3 loop spans 14 amino acids. Deletions cut 1 base from V and 7 bases from J, with 13 bases between.

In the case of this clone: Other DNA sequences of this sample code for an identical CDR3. The CDR3 nucleotides read TGTGCCAGCAGCTTACAACTAGCGGGAGTATATGAGCAGTTCTTC. This translates into CASSLQLAGVYEQFF. V is TRBV7-2 and J is TRBJ2-1; 11 bases map to TRBD2. Germline V gene sequence: CDR1 SGHTA, CDR2 FQGNSA. V lost 2 bases to trimming and J lost 8 bases; unmatched junction nucleotides: 5. The CDR3 length is 15 residues.

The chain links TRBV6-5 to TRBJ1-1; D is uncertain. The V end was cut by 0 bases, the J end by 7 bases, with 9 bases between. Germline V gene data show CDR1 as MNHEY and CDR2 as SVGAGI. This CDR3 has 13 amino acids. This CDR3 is CASSYSTYNEAFF. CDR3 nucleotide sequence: TGTGCCAGCAGTTACTCTACATACAATGAAGCTTTCTTT.

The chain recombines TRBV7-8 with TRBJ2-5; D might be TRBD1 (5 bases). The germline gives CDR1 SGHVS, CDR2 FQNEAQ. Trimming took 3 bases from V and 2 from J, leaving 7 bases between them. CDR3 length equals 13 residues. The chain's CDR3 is CASSFDRQETQYF. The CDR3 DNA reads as TGTGCCAGCAGCTTTGACAGACAAGAGACCCAGTACTTC. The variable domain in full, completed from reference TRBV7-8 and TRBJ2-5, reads GAGVSQSPRYKVAKRGQDVALRCDPISGHVSLFWYQQALGQGPEFLTYFQNEAQLDKSGLPSDRFFAERPEGSVSTLKIQRTQQEDSAVYLCASSFDRQETQYFGPGTRLLVL.

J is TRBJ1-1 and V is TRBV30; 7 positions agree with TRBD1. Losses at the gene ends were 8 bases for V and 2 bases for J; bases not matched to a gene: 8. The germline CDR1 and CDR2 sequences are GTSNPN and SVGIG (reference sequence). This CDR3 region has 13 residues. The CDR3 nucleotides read TGTGCCGGTACGACAGGGTCCAACACTGAAGCTTTCTTT. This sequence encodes CAGTTGSNTEAFF.

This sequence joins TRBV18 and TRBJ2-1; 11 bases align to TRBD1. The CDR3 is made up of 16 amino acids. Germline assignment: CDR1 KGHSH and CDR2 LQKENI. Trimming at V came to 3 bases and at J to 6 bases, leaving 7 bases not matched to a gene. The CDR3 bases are TGTGCCAGCTCACCGACCGGGACAGGGGGTGGCAATGAGCAGTTCTTC. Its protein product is CASSPTGTGGGNEQFF.

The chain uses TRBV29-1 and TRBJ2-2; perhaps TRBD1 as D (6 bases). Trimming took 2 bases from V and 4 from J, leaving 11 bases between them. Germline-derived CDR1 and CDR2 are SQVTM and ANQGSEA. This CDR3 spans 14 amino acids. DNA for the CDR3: TGCAGCGTTGAAAGGAGAGGGGGCACCGGGGAGCTGTTTTTT. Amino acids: CSVERRGGTGELFF.

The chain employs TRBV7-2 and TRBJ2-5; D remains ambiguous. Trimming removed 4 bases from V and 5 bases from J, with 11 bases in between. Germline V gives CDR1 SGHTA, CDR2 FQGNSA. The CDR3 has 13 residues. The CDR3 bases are TGTGCCAGCAGCTCCCCGCCCGGGGAGACCCAGTACTTC. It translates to CASSSPPGETQYF.

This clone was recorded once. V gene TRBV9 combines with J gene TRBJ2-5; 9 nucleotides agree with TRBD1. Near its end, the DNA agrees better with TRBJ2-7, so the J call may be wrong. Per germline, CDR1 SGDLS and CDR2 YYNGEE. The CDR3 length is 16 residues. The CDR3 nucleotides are TGTGCCAGCAGCGTGGGACAGGGCATGGGCTCCTACGAGCAGTACTTC. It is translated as CASSVGQGMGSYEQYF.

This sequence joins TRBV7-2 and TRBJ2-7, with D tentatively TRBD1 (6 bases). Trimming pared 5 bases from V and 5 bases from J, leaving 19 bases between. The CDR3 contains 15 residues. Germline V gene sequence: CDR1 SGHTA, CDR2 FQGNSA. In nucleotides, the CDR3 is TGTGCCAGCAGCCTACAGGGTCGCGGTATCGACGAGCAGTACTTC. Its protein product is CASSLQGRGIDEQYF.

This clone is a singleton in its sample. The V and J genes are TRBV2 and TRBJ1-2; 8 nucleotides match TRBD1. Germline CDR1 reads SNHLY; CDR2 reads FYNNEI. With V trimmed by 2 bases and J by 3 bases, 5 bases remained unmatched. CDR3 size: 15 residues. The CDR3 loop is CASSEQGALDYGYTF. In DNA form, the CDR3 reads TGTGCCAGCAGTGAACAGGGGGCCCTAGACTATGGCTACACCTTC. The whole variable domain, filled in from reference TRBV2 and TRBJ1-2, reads EPEVTQTPSHQVTQMGQEVILRCVPISNHLYFYWYRQILGQKVEFLVSFYNNEISEKSEIFDDQFSVERPDGSNFTLKIRSTKLEDSAMYFCASSEQGALDYGYTFGSGTRLTVV.

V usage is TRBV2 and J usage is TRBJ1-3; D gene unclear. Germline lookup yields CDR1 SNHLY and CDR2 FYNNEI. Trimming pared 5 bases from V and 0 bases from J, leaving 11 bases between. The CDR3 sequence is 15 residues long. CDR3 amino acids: CASSSNTNSGNTIYF. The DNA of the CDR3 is TGTGCCAGCAGTTCCAACACCAACTCTGGAAACACCATATATTTT.

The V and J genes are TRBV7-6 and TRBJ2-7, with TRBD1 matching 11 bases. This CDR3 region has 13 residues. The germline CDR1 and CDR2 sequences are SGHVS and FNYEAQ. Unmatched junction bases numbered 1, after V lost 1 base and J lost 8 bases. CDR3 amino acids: CASSLGTGGKQYF. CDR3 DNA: TGTGCCAGCAGCTTAGGGACAGGGGGCAAGCAGTACTTC.

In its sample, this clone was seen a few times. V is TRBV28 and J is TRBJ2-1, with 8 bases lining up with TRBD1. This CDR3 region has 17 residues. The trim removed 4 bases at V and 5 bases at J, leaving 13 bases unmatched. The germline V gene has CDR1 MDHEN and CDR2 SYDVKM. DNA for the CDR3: TGTGCCAGCAGTTCCCTCTCCGACAGGGGTAGGGACAATGAGCAGTTCTTC. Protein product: CASSSLSDRGRDNEQFF.

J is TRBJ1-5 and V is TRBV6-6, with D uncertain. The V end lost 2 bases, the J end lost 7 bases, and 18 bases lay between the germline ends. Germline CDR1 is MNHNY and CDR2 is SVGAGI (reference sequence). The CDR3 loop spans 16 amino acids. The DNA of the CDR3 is TGTGCCAGCAGTTACGGGCAACTTTCTCCTCTCCAGCCCCAGCATTTT. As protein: CASSYGQLSPLQPQHF.

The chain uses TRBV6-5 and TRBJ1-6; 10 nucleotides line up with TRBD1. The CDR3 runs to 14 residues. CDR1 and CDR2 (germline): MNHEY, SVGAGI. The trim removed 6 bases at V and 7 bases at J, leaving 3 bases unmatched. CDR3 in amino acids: CASRTGGANSPLHF. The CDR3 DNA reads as TGTGCCAGCAGGACAGGGGGCGCGAATTCACCCCTCCACTTT.

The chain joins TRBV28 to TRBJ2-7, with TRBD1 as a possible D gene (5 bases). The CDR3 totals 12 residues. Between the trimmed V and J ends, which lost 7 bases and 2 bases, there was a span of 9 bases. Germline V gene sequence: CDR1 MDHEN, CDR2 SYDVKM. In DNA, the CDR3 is TGTGCCAGCACGGCAGGGACCTACGAGCAGTACTTC. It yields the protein CASTAGTYEQYF.

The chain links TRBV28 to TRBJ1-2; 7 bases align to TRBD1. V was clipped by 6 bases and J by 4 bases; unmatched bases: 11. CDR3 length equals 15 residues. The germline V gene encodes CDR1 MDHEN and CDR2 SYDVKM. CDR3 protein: CASRRTGSLSYGYTF. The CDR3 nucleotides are TGTGCCAGCAGACGGACAGGCTCACTTAGCTATGGCTACACCTTC.

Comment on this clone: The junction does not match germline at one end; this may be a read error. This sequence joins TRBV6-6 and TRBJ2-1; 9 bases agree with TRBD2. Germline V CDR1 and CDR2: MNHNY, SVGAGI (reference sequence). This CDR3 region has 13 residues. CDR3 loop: CASSDSLAGVLFF. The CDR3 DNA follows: TGTGCCAGCAGTGACTCGTTAGCGGGAGTTCTGTTCTTC.

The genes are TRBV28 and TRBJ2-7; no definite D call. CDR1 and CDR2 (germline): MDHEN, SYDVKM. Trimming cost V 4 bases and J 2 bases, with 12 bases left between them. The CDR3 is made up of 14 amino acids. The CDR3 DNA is TGTGCCAGCAGTTCGCGGCAGACCCCCTACGAGCAGTACTTC. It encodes CASSSRQTPYEQYF.

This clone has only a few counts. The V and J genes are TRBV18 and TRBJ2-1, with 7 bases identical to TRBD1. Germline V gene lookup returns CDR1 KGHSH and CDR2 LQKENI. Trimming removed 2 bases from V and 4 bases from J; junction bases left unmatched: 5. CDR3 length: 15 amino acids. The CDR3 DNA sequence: TGTGCCAGCTCACCAGAGGGGGCCGGATACAATGAGCAGTTCTTC. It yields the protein CASSPEGAGYNEQFF.

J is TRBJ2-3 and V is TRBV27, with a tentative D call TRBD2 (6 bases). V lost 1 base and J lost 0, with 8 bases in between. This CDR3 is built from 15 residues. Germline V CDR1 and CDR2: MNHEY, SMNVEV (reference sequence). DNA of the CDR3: TGTGCCAGCAGTTTATGGCGGGGTAGCACAGATACGCAGTATTTT. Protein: CASSLWRGSTDTQYF.

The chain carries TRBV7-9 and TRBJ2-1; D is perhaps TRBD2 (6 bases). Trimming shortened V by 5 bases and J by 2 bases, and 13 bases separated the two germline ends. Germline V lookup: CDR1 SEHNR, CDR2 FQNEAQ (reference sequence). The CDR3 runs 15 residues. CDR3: CASSLLAFAYNEQFF. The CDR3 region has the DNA TGTGCCAGCAGCCTTCTAGCGTTTGCCTACAATGAGCAGTTCTTC.

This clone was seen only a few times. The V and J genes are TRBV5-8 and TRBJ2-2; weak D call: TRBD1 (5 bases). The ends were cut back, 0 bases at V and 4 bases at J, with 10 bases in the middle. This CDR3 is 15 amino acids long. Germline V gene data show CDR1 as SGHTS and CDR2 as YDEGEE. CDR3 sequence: CASSLDAGFTGELFF. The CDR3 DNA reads TGTGCCAGCAGCTTGGATGCAGGGTTCACCGGGGAGCTGTTTTTT. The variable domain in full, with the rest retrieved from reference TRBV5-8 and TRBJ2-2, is EAGVTQSPTHLIKTRGQQATLRCSPISGHTSVYWYQQALGLGLQFLLWYDEGEERNRGNFPPRFSGRQFPNYSSELNVNALELEDSALYLCASSLDAGFTGELFFGEGSRLTVL.

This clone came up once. For the CDR3, the DNA is TGCGCCAGCAGCCCGGGACTAGCGGGGGGCTACACTAGCACAGATACGCAGTATTTT. Its translation is CASSPGLAGGYTSTDTQYF. V usage is TRBV4-1 and J usage is TRBJ2-3; 15 bases align to TRBD2. Trimming cost V 4 bases and J 0 bases; bases outside gene matches: 8. CDR1 MGHRA and CDR2 YSYEKL come from the germline V gene. The CDR3 contains 19 residues.

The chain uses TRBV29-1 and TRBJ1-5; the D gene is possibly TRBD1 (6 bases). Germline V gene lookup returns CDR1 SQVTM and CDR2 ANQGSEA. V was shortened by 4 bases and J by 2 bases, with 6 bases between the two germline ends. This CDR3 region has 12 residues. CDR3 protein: CSVAGGNQPQHF. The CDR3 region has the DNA TGCAGCGTTGCAGGGGGCAATCAGCCCCAGCATTTT.

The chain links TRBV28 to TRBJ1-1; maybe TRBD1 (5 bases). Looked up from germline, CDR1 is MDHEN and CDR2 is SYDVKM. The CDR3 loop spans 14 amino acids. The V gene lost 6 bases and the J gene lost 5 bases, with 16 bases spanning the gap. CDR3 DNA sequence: TGTGCCAGCAGGACTGGTCCCCGGGGGACTGAAGCTTTCTTT. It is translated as CASRTGPRGTEAFF. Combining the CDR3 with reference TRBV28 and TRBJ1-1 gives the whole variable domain DVKVTQSSRYLVKRTGEKVFLECVQDMDHENMFWYRQDPGLGLRLIYFSYDVKMKEKGDIPEGYSVSREKKERFSLILESASTNQTSMYLCASRTGPRGTEAFFGQGTRLTVV.

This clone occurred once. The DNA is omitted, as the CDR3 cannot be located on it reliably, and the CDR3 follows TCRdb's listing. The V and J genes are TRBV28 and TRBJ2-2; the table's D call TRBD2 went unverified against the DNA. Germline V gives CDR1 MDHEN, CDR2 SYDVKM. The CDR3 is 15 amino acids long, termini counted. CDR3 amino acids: CASSSGGWDTGELFF.

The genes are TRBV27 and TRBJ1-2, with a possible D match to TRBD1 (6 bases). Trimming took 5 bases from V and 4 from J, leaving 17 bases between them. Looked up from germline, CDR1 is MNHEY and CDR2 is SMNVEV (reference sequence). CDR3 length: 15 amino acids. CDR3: CASSLLGGLSYGYTF. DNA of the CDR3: TGTGCCAGCAGTCTCTTGGGGGGGCTTAGCTATGGCTACACCTTC.